One sample yielded the 26 T cell receptor beta chains listed below, sequenced in a study of T cell repertoires in aging, cancer and after chemotherapy. Rearranged V-D-J TRB sequences were amplified with a mixed TRB-A/B primer pool. Via MiXCR, TCRdb re-called the multiplex PCR reads, giving one row per CDR3 protein. Among about 9,800 distinct CDR3 sequences listed, less than 45% were seen once. The template was genomic DNA from peripheral blood, not RNA. Sequenced: blood. These receptors were taken from a human donor in good health.

V gene TRBV6-4 combines with J gene TRBJ2-2; weak D call: TRBD2 (5 bases). This CDR3 is built from 14 residues. CDR1 is MRHNA, CDR2 SNTAGT, per germline. Trimming cost V 5 bases and J 6 bases, with 13 bases left between them. CDR3 loop: CASSPGVASGELFF. CDR3 DNA sequence: TGTGCCAGCAGTCCCGGGGTGGCCTCCGGGGAGCTGTTTTTT.

The gene calls are TRBV18 and TRBJ2-3; D is undetermined. V lost 3 bases to trimming and J lost 0 bases, with 13 bases between them. There are 16 residues in the CDR3. Germline V gene data show CDR1 as KGHSH and CDR2 as LQKENI. In DNA, the CDR3 is TGTGCCAGCTCACCCACGTCCCTGGGTAGCACAGATACGCAGTATTTT. This encodes CASSPTSLGSTDTQYF.

This clonotype was detected only once. The CDR3 region is CASSFGTEANYEQYF. The CDR3 DNA is TGTGCCAGCAGCTTCGGGACAGAGGCCAACTACGAGCAGTACTTC. The chain carries TRBV5-4 and TRBJ2-7; TRBD1 matches at 7 bases. After removal of 2 bases from V and 3 bases from J, the junction contained 8 bases not matched to a gene. The CDR3 length is 15 residues. The germline V gene has CDR1 SGHNT and CDR2 YYREEE (reference sequence). Using reference TRBV5-4 and TRBJ2-7 for the parts outside the CDR3, the full variable domain is ETGVTQSPTHLIKTRGQQVTLRCSSQSGHNTVSWYQQALGQGPQFIFQYYREEENGRGNFPPRFSGLQFPNYSSELNVNALELDDSALYLCASSFGTEANYEQYFGPGTRLTVT.

This clonotype showed up just a few times. This chain joins TRBV6-1 and TRBJ2-7; a possible D gene is TRBD2 (5 bases). CDR3 length: 13 amino acids. Germline V gene data show CDR1 as MNHNS and CDR2 as SASEGT. Trimming left V 7 bases short and J 3 bases short, with 13 bases between. This CDR3 reads CASTISVNYEQYF. Written as DNA, the CDR3 is TGTGCCAGCACCATTAGCGTGAACTACGAGCAGTACTTC.

The V and J genes are TRBV5-1 and TRBJ2-5; 9 nucleotides agree with TRBD1. The CDR3 length is 14 residues. With V trimmed by 4 bases and J by 0 bases, 1 base remained unmatched. Germline values: CDR1 SGHRS, CDR2 YFSETQ. DNA for the CDR3: TGCGCCAGCAGCGGGACAGGGTACCAAGAGACCCAGTACTTC. Protein product: CASSGTGYQETQYF.

This clonotype came up a few times. J is TRBJ2-5 and V is TRBV27; 7 bases line up with TRBD1. Germline CDR1 reads MNHEY; CDR2 reads SMNVEV (reference sequence). The V and J ends lost 5 bases and 5 bases, in that order; junction bases with no gene match: 8. CDR3 length equals 14 residues. The CDR3 DNA reads TGTGCCAGCAGTCCCAGGGGGATGGGGGAGACCCAGTACTTC. Amino acids: CASSPRGMGETQYF.

V and J are TRBV13 and TRBJ2-2; TRBD1 matches at 7 bases. V was clipped by 5 bases and J by 1 base; unmatched bases: 4. The germline CDR1 and CDR2 sequences are PRHDT and FYEKMQ (reference sequence). CDR3 length: 15 amino acids. Written as DNA, the CDR3 is TGTGCCAGCAGCACCCGGGACAGGAACACCGGGGAGCTGTTTTTT. Its translation: CASSTRDRNTGELFF. Complete variable domain (other parts from reference TRBV13 and TRBJ2-2): AAGVIQSPRHLIKEKRETATLKCYPIPRHDTVYWYQQGPGQDPQFLISFYEKMQSDKGSIPDRFSAQQFSDYHSELNMSSLELGDSALYFCASSTRDRNTGELFFGEGSRLTVL.

The chain employs TRBV6-5 and TRBJ1-1; D perhaps matches TRBD1 (6 bases). V was pared by 2 bases and J by 5 bases, with 15 bases between. CDR1 is MNHEY, CDR2 SVGAGI, per germline. The CDR3 spans 15 residues. The CDR3 sequence: CASSYQGGLSTEAFF. The CDR3 bases are TGTGCCAGCAGTTACCAAGGGGGGTTATCGACTGAAGCTTTCTTT.

This clonotype was counted only a few times. The J gene is TRBJ1-2, the V gene TRBV19, with D maybe TRBD1 (6 bases). The length of the CDR3 is 16 residues. Deletions cut 4 bases from V and 5 bases from J, with 20 bases between. The germline V gene has CDR1 LNHDA and CDR2 SQIVND (reference sequence). CDR3 sequence (DNA): TGTGCCAGTAGTACCTCCCTCACAGGGTCCGGGTATGGCTACACCTTC. Protein product: CASSTSLTGSGYGYTF.

By sample share, this clonotype is medium-sized (0.01 to 0.1%). The chain carries TRBV6-5 and TRBJ2-5; a weak D match, TRBD2 (5 bases). Germline CDR1 reads MNHEY; CDR2 reads SVGAGI. The CDR3 spans 14 residues. Between the trimmed V and J ends, which lost 4 bases and 5 bases, there was a span of 14 bases. CDR3 DNA sequence: TGTGCCAGCAGTTTAGGACGGCGGGCGGAGACCCAGTACTTC. Amino acid sequence: CASSLGRRAETQYF.

This clonotype was counted once. The rearrangement links TRBV27 to TRBJ1-2; TRBD1 might be the D (5 bases). The V end lost 6 bases, the J end lost 4 bases, and 21 bases lay between the germline ends. Germline loops: CDR1 MNHEY, CDR2 SMNVEV (reference sequence). The CDR3 spans 16 residues. CDR3 sequence: CASSPLGQAGVYGYTF. Written as DNA, the CDR3 is TGTGCCAGCAGCCCCTTGGGGCAGGCGGGGGTCTATGGCTACACCTTC.

The rearrangement uses TRBV5-5 and TRBJ2-4, with TRBD1 as a possible D gene (5 bases). The CDR3 sequence is 15 residues long. Trimming left V 2 bases short and J 5 bases short, with 14 bases between. Germline loops: CDR1 SGHKS, CDR2 YYEKEE (reference sequence). CDR3: CASSLGIGVENIQYF. The CDR3 DNA sequence: TGTGCCAGCAGCTTAGGGATAGGGGTTGAAAACATTCAGTACTTC.

Regarding this clonotype: One junction end disagrees with the germline gene, perhaps due to a read error. The V gene is TRBV11-1, the J gene TRBJ1-3; D call uncertain. Germline CDR1 SGHAT, CDR2 FQDESV (reference sequence). The CDR3 has 14 residues. CDR3 protein: CASSSTDSGNTICF. The CDR3 DNA follows: TGTGCCAGCAGCTCGACTGACTCTGGAAACACCATATGTTTT.

V and J are TRBV5-4 and TRBJ1-4; D is unresolved. Trimming took 1 base from V and 2 from J, leaving 15 bases between them. The CDR3 has 17 amino acids. Germline V gene lookup returns CDR1 SGHNT and CDR2 YYREEE (reference sequence). The CDR3 nucleotides are TGTGCCAGCAGCTTGTTAAAGGACGCCCGGACTAATGAAAAACTGTTTTTT. It codes for CASSLLKDARTNEKLFF.

Here the CDR3 reads CASSFRGGINTEAFF. DNA of the CDR3: TGTGCCAGCAGTTTTCGGGGGGGGATTAACACTGAAGCTTTCTTT. V and J are TRBV27 and TRBJ1-1; D might be TRBD1 (5 bases). Germline V lookup: CDR1 MNHEY, CDR2 SMNVEV (reference sequence). The CDR3 extends over 15 amino acids. V dropped 3 bases and J dropped 2 bases, with 13 bases sitting between them.

This chain uses TRBV6-5 with TRBJ2-7, with D perhaps matching TRBD2 (6 bases). The CDR3 is made up of 12 amino acids. V was shortened by 6 bases and J by 2 bases, with 8 bases between the two germline ends. Per germline, CDR1 MNHEY and CDR2 SVGAGI. CDR3 nucleotides: TGTGCCAGCAGGGGGAGGACCTACGAGCAGTACTTC. It specifies CASRGRTYEQYF.

For this clonotype: Its ends do not fully match the called genes, so a read error is possible. This chain connects TRBV6-6 to TRBJ2-1, with 8 positions matching TRBD2. This CDR3 region has 16 residues. Germline V gene lookup returns CDR1 MNHNY and CDR2 SVGAGI (reference sequence). The DNA of the CDR3 is TGTACCAGCAGTTTAGAGCCCAGCGGGAGTAGCAATGAGCAGTTCTTC. This sequence encodes CTSSLEPSGSSNEQFF.

The V gene is TRBV6-1, the J gene TRBJ1-1; D is possibly TRBD1 (5 bases). V dropped 6 bases and J dropped 0 bases, with 20 bases sitting between them. The CDR3 is made up of 17 amino acids. Germline V gene sequence: CDR1 MNHNS, CDR2 SASEGT. CDR3: CASRGYFGARMNTEAFF. CDR3 nucleotide sequence: TGTGCCAGCAGGGGGTACTTCGGGGCGAGAATGAACACTGAAGCTTTCTTT.

The gene calls are TRBV5-5 and TRBJ2-7, with D unclear. The germline CDR1 and CDR2 sequences are SGHKS and YYEKEE (reference sequence). V dropped 3 bases and J dropped 1 base, with 11 bases sitting between them. CDR3 length equals 14 residues. CDR3 in amino acids: CASSSQSWSYEQYF. Written as DNA, the CDR3 is TGTGCCAGCAGCTCTCAGTCTTGGTCCTACGAGCAGTACTTC.

This clonotype is medium-sized (0.01 to 0.1%) in the sample. The genes are TRBV19 and TRBJ2-2, with 9 nucleotides matching TRBD2. This CDR3 spans 17 amino acids. Germline-derived CDR1 and CDR2 are LNHDA and SQIVND (reference sequence). V was clipped by 4 bases and J by 0 bases; unmatched bases: 6. CDR3 nucleotides: TGTGCCAGTAGTAAGAGACTAGCGGCCACGAACACCGGGGAGCTGTTTTTT. It yields the protein CASSKRLAATNTGELFF.

In regard to this clonotype: Since a much larger clone is just one base distant, this may be a read error. The V and J genes are TRBV6-5 and TRBJ2-3; unclear D gene. V lost 4 bases and J lost 1, with 6 bases in between. The germline V gene has CDR1 MNHEY and CDR2 SVGAGI. The CDR3 is 13 residues long. The CDR3: CASSSPGTDTQYF. As DNA, the CDR3 is TGTGCCAGCAGTTCCCCTGGCACAGATACGCAGTATTTT.

The table lists this clonotype with a few counts. The genes are TRBV5-5 and TRBJ2-5, with TRBD2 matching over 11 bases. Germline lookup yields CDR1 SGHKS and CDR2 YYEKEE (reference sequence). The CDR3 runs 12 residues. With V trimmed by 10 bases and J by 3 bases, 2 bases remained unmatched. The CDR3 here is CAGGLAEETQYF. DNA for the CDR3: TGTGCCGGGGGACTAGCGGAAGAGACCCAGTACTTC.

This clonotype was seen more than once but under ten times. The chain is built from TRBV27 and TRBJ2-1; D not resolved. The CDR3 length is 15 residues. Trimming cost V 1 base and J 0 bases, with 7 bases left between them. The germline V gene has CDR1 MNHEY and CDR2 SMNVEV (reference sequence). CDR3 residues: CASSLYVSSYNEQFF. The DNA for the CDR3 is TGTGCCAGCAGTTTATATGTGAGCTCCTACAATGAGCAGTTCTTC.

This clonotype was picked up a small number of times. The gene calls are TRBV15 and TRBJ2-1, with 12 bases identical to TRBD2. The germline gives CDR1 LNHNV, CDR2 YYDKDF (reference sequence). The CDR3 consists of 17 residues. Trimming at V came to 1 base and at J to 10 bases, leaving 11 bases not matched to a gene. Here the CDR3 reads CATSRGGRLAGAGEQFF. Here the CDR3 DNA reads TGTGCCACCAGCAGAGGGGGCCGACTAGCGGGAGCGGGAGAGCAGTTCTTC.

This rearrangement joins TRBV27 to TRBJ2-7, with D perhaps being TRBD1 or TRBD2 (9 bases each). This CDR3 has 18 amino acids. The V gene's germline CDR1 is MNHEY and CDR2 SMNVEV (reference sequence). Trimming removed 0 bases from V and 0 bases from J, with 18 bases in between. This CDR3 reads CASSLSRGGQGLSYEQYF. CDR3 bases: TGTGCCAGCAGTTTATCGCGGGGGGGACAGGGCCTCTCCTACGAGCAGTACTTC.

The chain is built from TRBV7-2 and TRBJ2-1; D call uncertain. Germline CDR1 and CDR2: SGHTA and FQGNSA. This CDR3 comprises 15 residues. V was trimmed by 5 bases and J by 2 bases, leaving 13 bases between them. The chain's CDR3 is CASSPSAEPYNEQFF. The CDR3 region has the DNA TGTGCCAGCAGCCCTTCTGCGGAACCCTACAATGAGCAGTTCTTC.